This T cell receptor beta chain appears in the sequencing data of a study of blood T cell repertoires in COVID-19. Study information: From T cells, B-cell-depleted T cells, or PBMCs came the material, which was cDNA or gDNA.

Researchers sorted participants into cohorts using their self-reported clinical history. Donors in Cohort 3 who had recovered were those with two negative PCRs, healthcare professional clearance, or resolution of their symptoms. Here immunoSEQ multiplex PCR was the method, and the copy in TCRdb shows in-frame clones only, minus some. The sample yields around 380,000 clones, 87% seen once. This receptor was taken from a young man who had recovered from COVID-19. The specimen was PBMCs or T cells enriched from blood (not recorded which).

The CDR3 reads CASSLTRGGDEQFF. The CDR3 DNA sequence: TGTGCCAGCAGCTTAACGCGGGGTGGGGATGAGCAGTTCTTC. The chain recombines TRBV7-3 with TRBJ2-1; a possible D gene is TRBD2 (6 bases). Germline loops: CDR1 SGHTA, CDR2 FQGTGA. The length of the CDR3 is 14 residues. Trimming shortened V by 0 bases and J by 8 bases, and 11 bases separated the two germline ends.